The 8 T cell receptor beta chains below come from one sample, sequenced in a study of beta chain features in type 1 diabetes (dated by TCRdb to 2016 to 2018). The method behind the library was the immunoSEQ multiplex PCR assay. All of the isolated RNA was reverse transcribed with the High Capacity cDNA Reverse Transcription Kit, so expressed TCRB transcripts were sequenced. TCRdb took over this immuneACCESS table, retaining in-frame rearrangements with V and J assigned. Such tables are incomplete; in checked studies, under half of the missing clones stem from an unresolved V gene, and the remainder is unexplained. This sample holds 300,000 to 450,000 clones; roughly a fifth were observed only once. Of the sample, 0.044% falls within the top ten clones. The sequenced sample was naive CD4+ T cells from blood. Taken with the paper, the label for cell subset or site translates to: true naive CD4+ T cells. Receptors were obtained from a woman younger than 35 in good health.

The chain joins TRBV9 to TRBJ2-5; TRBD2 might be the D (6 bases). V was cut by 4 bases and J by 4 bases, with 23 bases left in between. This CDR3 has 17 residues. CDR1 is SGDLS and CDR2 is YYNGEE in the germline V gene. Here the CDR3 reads CASSTRSGTPLGETQYF. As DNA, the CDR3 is TGTGCCAGCAGCACCCGCTCCGGGACTCCCCTCGGAGAGACCCAGTACTTC.

The CDR3 region has the DNA TGTGCCAGCCTCTCAGGTCCCCAAGAGACCCAGTACTTC. Its translation: CASLSGPQETQYF. This chain uses TRBV2 with TRBJ2-5; D ambiguous. The V gene's germline CDR1 is SNHLY and CDR2 FYNNEI. V was shortened by 8 bases and J by 1 base, with 11 bases between the two germline ends. The CDR3 has 13 amino acids. Based on the CDR3 plus reference TRBV2 and TRBJ2-5, the full variable domain is EPEVTQTPSHQVTQMGQEVILRCVPISNHLYFYWYRQILGQKVEFLVSFYNNEISEKSEIFDDQFSVERPDGSNFTLKIRSTKLEDSAMYFCASLSGPQETQYFGPGTRLLVL.

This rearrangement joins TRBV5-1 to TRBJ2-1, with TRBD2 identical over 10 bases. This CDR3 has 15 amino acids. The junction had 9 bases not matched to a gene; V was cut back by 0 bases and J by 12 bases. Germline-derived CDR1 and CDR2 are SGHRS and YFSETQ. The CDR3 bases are TGCGCCAGCAGCTTGGTGGAAGCTAGCGGGAGATCGCAGTTCTTC. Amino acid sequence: CASSLVEASGRSQFF.

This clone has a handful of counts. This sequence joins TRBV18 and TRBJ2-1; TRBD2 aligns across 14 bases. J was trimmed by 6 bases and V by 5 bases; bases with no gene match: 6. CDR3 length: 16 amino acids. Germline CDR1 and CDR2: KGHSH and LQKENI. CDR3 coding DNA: TGTGCCAGCTCAGGTCCGGGGACTAGCGGGAGCAATGAGCAGTTCTTC. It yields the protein CASSGPGTSGSNEQFF.

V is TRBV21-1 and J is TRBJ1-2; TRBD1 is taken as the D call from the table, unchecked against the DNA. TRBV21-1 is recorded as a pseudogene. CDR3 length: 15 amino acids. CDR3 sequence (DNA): TGTGCCAGCAGCAAAAAGGGACAGGGCCACTATGGCTACACCTTC. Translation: CASSKKGQGHYGYTF.

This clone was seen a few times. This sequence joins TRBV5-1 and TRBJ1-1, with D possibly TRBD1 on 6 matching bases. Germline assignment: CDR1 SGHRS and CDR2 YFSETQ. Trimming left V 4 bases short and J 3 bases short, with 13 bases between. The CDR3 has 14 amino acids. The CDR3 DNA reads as TGCGCCAGCAGCACCGCAGGGGTTGACACTGAAGCTTTCTTT. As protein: CASSTAGVDTEAFF.

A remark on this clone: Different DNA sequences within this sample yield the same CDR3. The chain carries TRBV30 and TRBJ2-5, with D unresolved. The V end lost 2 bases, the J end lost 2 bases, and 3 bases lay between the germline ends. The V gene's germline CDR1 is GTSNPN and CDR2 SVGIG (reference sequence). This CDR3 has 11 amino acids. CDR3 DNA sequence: TGTGCCTGGAGTCTTCAAGAGACCCAGTACTTC. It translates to CAWSLQETQYF.

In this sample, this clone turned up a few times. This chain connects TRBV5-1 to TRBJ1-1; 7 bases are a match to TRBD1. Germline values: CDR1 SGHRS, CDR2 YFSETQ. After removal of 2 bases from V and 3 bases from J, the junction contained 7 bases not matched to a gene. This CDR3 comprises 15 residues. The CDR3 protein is CASSLHRGGDTEAFF. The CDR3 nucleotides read TGCGCCAGCAGCTTACACAGGGGAGGAGACACTGAAGCTTTCTTT.